The 8 T cell receptor beta chains presented below share a single source sample, sequenced in a study of cytomegalovirus exposure and HLA in healthy donors. The study ran its PCR with 60 Vbeta and 13 Jbeta primers. The protocol was immunoSEQ multiplex PCR, while the TCRdb copy is restricted to in-frame clones and leaves out a portion. Here the sample spans approximately 150,000 clones, 65% to 80% being singletons. Source material: PBMCs. The receptors were sampled from a woman in her thirties or forties in good health and CMV-seronegative.

V usage is TRBV6-1 and J usage is TRBJ2-7, with TRBD2 matching 11 bases. After removal of 3 bases from V and 3 bases from J, the junction contained 4 bases not matched to a gene. This CDR3 comprises 15 residues. Per the germline V gene, CDR1 is MNHNS and CDR2 is SASEGT. CDR3 sequence reads: CASSERLAGGYEQYF. The DNA of the CDR3 is TGTGCCAGCAGTGAGCGGCTAGCGGGAGGCTACGAGCAGTACTTC.

J is TRBJ1-2 and V is TRBV2; D call uncertain. This CDR3 region has 11 residues. Germline-derived CDR1 and CDR2 are SNHLY and FYNNEI. Trimming stripped 6 bases from V and 4 bases from J, with 6 bases between. CDR3 in amino acids: CASSPVYGYTF. The CDR3 DNA is TGTGCCAGCAGCCCGGTCTATGGCTACACCTTC.

This clone was seen only a few times. The chain has TRBV10-1 and TRBJ2-7; the match to TRBD2 covers 8 bases. The CDR3 has 16 residues. Per germline, CDR1 WNHNN and CDR2 SYGVQD (reference sequence). J was trimmed by 3 bases and V by 3 bases; bases with no gene match: 10. The CDR3 DNA reads as TGCGCCAGCAGTGACCCAGATAGCGGGGCCCGCTACGAGCAGTACTTC. Translating gives CASSDPDSGARYEQYF.

This clone showed up just once. The chain recombines TRBV6-5 with TRBJ2-1, with a possible D match to TRBD1 (6 bases). This CDR3 contains 15 residues. Germline V lookup: CDR1 MNHEY, CDR2 SVGAGI. Trimming took 6 bases from V and 10 from J, leaving 22 bases between them. CDR3 DNA sequence: TGTGCCAGCAGGGATCCGGGACCCAGGGGTCGCGAGCAGTTCTTC. This codes for CASRDPGPRGREQFF.

This chain uses TRBV19 with TRBJ1-5; the D gene is possibly TRBD1 (5 bases). The germline V gene encodes CDR1 LNHDA and CDR2 SQIVND (reference sequence). The length of the CDR3 is 15 residues. V was clipped by 6 bases and J by 9 bases, with 21 bases between them. The CDR3 here is CASRRGGGDPRPQHF. CDR3 sequence (DNA): TGTGCCAGTAGACGCGGCGGAGGGGACCCACGGCCCCAGCATTTT.

The chain is built from TRBV28 and TRBJ2-5, with TRBD2 matching 8 bases. With V trimmed by 10 bases and J by 1 base, 5 bases remained unmatched. The CDR3 loop spans 13 amino acids. From germline, CDR1 is MDHEN and CDR2 SYDVKM. This CDR3 is CAIVGTSQETQYF. CDR3 bases: TGTGCCATAGTAGGGACTAGCCAAGAGACCCAGTACTTC.

V usage is TRBV5-4 and J usage is TRBJ2-5; TRBD2 matches 12 bases. Germline trimming cut 2 bases from V and 5 bases from J; bases unmatched to any gene: 7. The CDR3 extends over 16 amino acids. Germline CDR1 reads SGHNT; CDR2 reads YYREEE (reference sequence). The CDR3 DNA follows: TGTGCCAGCAGCTTTGCTAGCGGGGGGGCACGGGAGACCCAGTACTTC. The encoded protein is CASSFASGGARETQYF. The variable domain in full, with the rest retrieved from reference TRBV5-4 and TRBJ2-5, is ETGVTQSPTHLIKTRGQQVTLRCSSQSGHNTVSWYQQALGQGPQFIFQYYREEENGRGNFPPRFSGLQFPNYSSELNVNALELDDSALYLCASSFASGGARETQYFGPGTRLLVL.

This rearrangement joins TRBV28 to TRBJ1-4, with D perhaps TRBD1 (6 bases). V gave up 3 bases and J gave up 8 bases, with 19 bases separating them. The CDR3 runs to 16 residues. CDR1 and CDR2 from the germline V gene are MDHEN and SYDVKM. CDR3 region: CASSFRGGAHSEKLFF. The CDR3 region has the DNA TGTGCCAGCAGTTTTAGGGGGGGGGCGCATAGCGAAAAACTGTTTTTT.